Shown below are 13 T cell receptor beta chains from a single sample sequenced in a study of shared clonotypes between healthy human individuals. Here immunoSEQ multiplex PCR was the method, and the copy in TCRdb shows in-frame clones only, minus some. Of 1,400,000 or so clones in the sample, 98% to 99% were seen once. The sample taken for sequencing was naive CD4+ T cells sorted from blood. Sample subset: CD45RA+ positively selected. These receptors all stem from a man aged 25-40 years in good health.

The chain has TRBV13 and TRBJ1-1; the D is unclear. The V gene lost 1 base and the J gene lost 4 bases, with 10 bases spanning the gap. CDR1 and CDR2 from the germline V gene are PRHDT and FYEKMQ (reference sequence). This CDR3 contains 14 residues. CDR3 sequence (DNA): TGTGCCAGCAGCTTAGCCCGGCGAATCACTGAAGCTTTCTTT. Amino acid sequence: CASSLARRITEAFF. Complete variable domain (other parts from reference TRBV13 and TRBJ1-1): AAGVIQSPRHLIKEKRETATLKCYPIPRHDTVYWYQQGPGQDPQFLISFYEKMQSDKGSIPDRFSAQQFSDYHSELNMSSLELGDSALYFCASSLARRITEAFFGQGTRLTVV.

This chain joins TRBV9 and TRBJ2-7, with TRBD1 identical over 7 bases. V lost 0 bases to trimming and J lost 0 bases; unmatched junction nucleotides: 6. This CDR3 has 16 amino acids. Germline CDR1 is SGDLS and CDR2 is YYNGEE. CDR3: CASSVGAGGDSYEQYF. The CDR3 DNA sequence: TGTGCCAGCAGCGTAGGGGCAGGGGGTGACTCCTACGAGCAGTACTTC.

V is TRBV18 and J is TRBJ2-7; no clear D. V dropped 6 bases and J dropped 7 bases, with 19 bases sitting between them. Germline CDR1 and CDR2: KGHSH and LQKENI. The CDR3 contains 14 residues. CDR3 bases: TGTGCCAGCTCCCCCTCCCCAAGCCCCGCTGAGCAGTACTTC. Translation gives CASSPSPSPAEQYF.

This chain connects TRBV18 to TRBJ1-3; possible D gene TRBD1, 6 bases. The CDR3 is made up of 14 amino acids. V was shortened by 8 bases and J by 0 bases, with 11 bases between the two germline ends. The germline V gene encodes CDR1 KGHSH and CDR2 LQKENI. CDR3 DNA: TGTGCCAGCGATACAGGGACCTCTGGAAACACCATATATTTT. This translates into CASDTGTSGNTIYF.

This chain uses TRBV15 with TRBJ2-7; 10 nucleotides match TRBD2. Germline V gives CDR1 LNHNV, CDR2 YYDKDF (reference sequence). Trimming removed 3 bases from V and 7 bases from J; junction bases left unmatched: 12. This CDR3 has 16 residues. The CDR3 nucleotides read TGTGCCACCAGCAGTCGGCTAGCGGGAGTACTAGGAGAGCAGTACTTC. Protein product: CATSSRLAGVLGEQYF.

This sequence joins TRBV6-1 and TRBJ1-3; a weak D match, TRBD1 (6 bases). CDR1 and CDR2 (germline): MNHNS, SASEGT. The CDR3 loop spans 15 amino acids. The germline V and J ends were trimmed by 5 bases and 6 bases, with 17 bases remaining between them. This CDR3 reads CASSSLGGFENTIYF. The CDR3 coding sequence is TGTGCCAGCAGTTCGTTAGGGGGTTTTGAAAACACCATATATTTT.

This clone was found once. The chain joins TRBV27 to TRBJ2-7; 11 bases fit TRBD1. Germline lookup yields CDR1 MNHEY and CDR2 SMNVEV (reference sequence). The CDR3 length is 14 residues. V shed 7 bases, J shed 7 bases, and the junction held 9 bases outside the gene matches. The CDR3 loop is CASTIGTGGSEQYF. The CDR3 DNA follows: TGTGCCAGCACCATAGGGACAGGGGGTTCGGAGCAGTACTTC.

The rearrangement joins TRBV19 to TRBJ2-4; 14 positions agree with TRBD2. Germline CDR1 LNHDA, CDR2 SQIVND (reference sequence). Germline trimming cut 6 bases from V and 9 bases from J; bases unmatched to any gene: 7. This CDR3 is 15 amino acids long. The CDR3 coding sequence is TGTGCCAGTAGCTCGGGGACTAGCGGGAGCAGCATTCAGTACTTC. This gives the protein CASSSGTSGSSIQYF.

The CDR3 DNA reads TGCGCCAGCAGCGGGGGGTCTGGAAACACCATATATTTT. It codes for CASSGGSGNTIYF. The chain is built from TRBV4-1 and TRBJ1-3, with D perhaps matching TRBD1 (5 bases). V gave up 5 bases and J gave up 1 base, with 6 bases separating them. Germline V gene lookup returns CDR1 MGHRA and CDR2 YSYEKL. The CDR3 has 13 residues.

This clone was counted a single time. CDR3 nucleotide sequence: TGCGCCAGCAGCCAAGATGGGACAGTTTCCTACGAGCAGTACTTC. It is translated as CASSQDGTVSYEQYF. The chain recombines TRBV4-3 with TRBJ2-7, with 7 bases fitting TRBD1. V dropped 0 bases and J dropped 1; count of bases not matched to a gene: 3. The germline V gene has CDR1 LGHNA and CDR2 YSLEER. This CDR3 is built from 15 residues.

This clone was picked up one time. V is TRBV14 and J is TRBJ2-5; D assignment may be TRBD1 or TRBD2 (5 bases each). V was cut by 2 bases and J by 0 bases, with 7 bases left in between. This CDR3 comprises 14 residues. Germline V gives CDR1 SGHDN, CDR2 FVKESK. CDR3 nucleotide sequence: TGTGCCAGCAGCCAATGGGACCACCAAGAGACCCAGTACTTC. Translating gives CASSQWDHQETQYF.

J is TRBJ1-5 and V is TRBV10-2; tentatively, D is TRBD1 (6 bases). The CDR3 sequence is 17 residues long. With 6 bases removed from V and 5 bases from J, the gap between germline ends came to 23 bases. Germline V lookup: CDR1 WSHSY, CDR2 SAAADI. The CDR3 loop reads CASSLGKTGPWDQPQHF. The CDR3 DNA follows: TGCGCCAGCAGCCTAGGCAAGACAGGCCCCTGGGATCAGCCCCAGCATTTT.

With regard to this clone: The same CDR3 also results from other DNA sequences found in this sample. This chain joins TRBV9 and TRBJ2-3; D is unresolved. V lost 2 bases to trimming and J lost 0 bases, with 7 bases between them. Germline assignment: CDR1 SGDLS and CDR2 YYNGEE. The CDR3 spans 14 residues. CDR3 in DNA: TGTGCCAGCAGCGTGACATCTAGCACAGATACGCAGTATTTT. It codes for CASSVTSSTDTQYF.